Shown below are 28 T cell receptor beta chains from a single sample sequenced in a study of cytomegalovirus exposure and HLA in healthy donors. 13 Jbeta primers and 60 Vbeta primers were used for the PCR. The repertoire was sequenced with immunoSEQ multiplex PCR; TCRdb's copy has only in-frame clones and lacks some. The sample is made up of over 25,000 clones, and the top ten hold over 0.55% of it. Sequenced material: PBMCs. These receptors were collected from a man aged 30-40 years in good health and CMV-seronegative.

V and J are TRBV6-5 and TRBJ2-7; 8 nucleotides align to TRBD2. From germline, CDR1 is MNHEY and CDR2 SVGAGI. V lost 0 bases to trimming and J lost 4 bases; unmatched junction nucleotides: 8. The CDR3 is 16 amino acids. The CDR3 protein is CASSYSIARGGYEQYF. CDR3 nucleotides: TGTGCCAGCAGTTACTCGATCGCCCGGGGGGGTTACGAGCAGTACTTC.

The J gene is TRBJ1-4, the V gene TRBV9; 8 nucleotides match TRBD1. CDR3 length equals 17 residues. Per germline, CDR1 SGDLS and CDR2 YYNGEE. J gave up 1 base and V 4 bases, and 9 bases lay outside the gene matches. The CDR3 sequence is CASSTGTGDLTNEKLFF. CDR3 in DNA: TGTGCCAGCAGCACCGGGACAGGAGATTTAACTAATGAAAAACTGTTTTTT.

The chain combines TRBV15 with TRBJ1-1; D is uncertain. The ends were cut back, 0 bases at V and 3 bases at J, with 11 bases in the middle. The CDR3 sequence is 15 residues long. Germline assignment: CDR1 LNHNV and CDR2 YYDKDF (reference sequence). The CDR3 DNA follows: TGTGCCACCAGCAGAGATATGCTGGCAGACACTGAAGCTTTCTTT. Its translation is CATSRDMLADTEAFF.

The chain employs TRBV29-1 and TRBJ2-7, with 7 bases lining up with TRBD1. The germline CDR1 and CDR2 sequences are SQVTM and ANQGSEA. The V segment lost 7 bases and the J segment 2 bases; nucleotides outside the gene matches: 8. The CDR3 extends over 13 amino acids. CDR3 nucleotide sequence: TGCAGCGGTGGGACAGAATCCCCCTACGAGCAGTACTTC. Amino acids: CSGGTESPYEQYF.

This chain joins TRBV14 and TRBJ2-5; 8 bases are a match to TRBD1. Losses at the gene ends were 4 bases for V and 5 bases for J; bases not matched to a gene: 9. This CDR3 contains 15 residues. Germline CDR1 and CDR2: SGHDN and FVKESK. The chain's CDR3 is CASSPRTGQGETQYF. The CDR3 DNA is TGTGCCAGCAGCCCCCGGACAGGGCAGGGGGAGACCCAGTACTTC. Full variable domain (outside the CDR3, taken from reference TRBV14 and TRBJ2-5): EAGVTQFPSHSVIEKGQTVTLRCDPISGHDNLYWYRRVMGKEIKFLLHFVKESKQDESGMPNNRFLAERTGGTYSTLKVQPAELEDSGVYFCASSPRTGQGETQYFGPGTRLLVL.

The chain employs TRBV11-2 and TRBJ2-1; D might be TRBD1 (6 bases). CDR1 is SGHAT, CDR2 FQNNGV, per germline. This CDR3 has 18 amino acids. With 5 bases removed from V and 0 bases from J, the gap between germline ends came to 20 bases. CDR3 protein: CASSLITGPVSSYNEQFF. CDR3 DNA sequence: TGTGCCAGCAGCCTCATAACAGGGCCCGTTAGCTCCTACAATGAGCAGTTCTTC.

The genes are TRBV4-1 and TRBJ2-7; possible D gene TRBD1, 5 bases. The length of the CDR3 is 15 residues. The germline V and J ends were trimmed by 0 bases and 3 bases, with 12 bases remaining between them. Germline CDR1 MGHRA, CDR2 YSYEKL. Here the CDR3 reads CASSQDRGQGYEQYF. CDR3 nucleotides: TGCGCCAGCAGCCAAGATCGAGGACAAGGCTACGAGCAGTACTTC.

This sequence joins TRBV5-1 and TRBJ2-2, with 10 bases fitting TRBD1. Germline V gene sequence: CDR1 SGHRS, CDR2 YFSETQ. The CDR3 contains 15 residues. The J segment lost 6 bases and the V segment lost 3 bases, leaving 5 bases of the junction unmatched. CDR3 residues: CASSSSGTGAGELFF. The CDR3 nucleotides are TGCGCCAGCAGCTCATCCGGGACAGGGGCCGGGGAGCTGTTTTTT. Using reference TRBV5-1 and TRBJ2-2 for the parts outside the CDR3, the full variable domain is KAGVTQTPRYLIKTRGQQVTLSCSPISGHRSVSWYQQTPGQGLQFLFEYFSETQRNKGNFPGRFSGRQFSNSRSEMNVSTLELGDSALYLCASSSSGTGAGELFFGEGSRLTVL.

The chain has TRBV29-1 and TRBJ2-3, with D maybe TRBD1 (5 bases). Deletions cut 3 bases from V and 4 bases from J, with 14 bases between. The CDR3 sequence is 14 residues long. The germline V gene encodes CDR1 SQVTM and CDR2 ANQGSEA. CDR3 protein: CSVDAGPRADTQYF. The DNA for the CDR3 is TGCAGCGTTGATGCAGGGCCCCGGGCAGATACGCAGTATTTT.

The CDR3 bases are TGTGCCAGCAGCCTCCGGGGGAGCTATGGCTACACCTTC. As protein: CASSLRGSYGYTF. The J gene is TRBJ1-2, the V gene TRBV7-9, with D perhaps TRBD1 (5 bases). V lost 5 bases and J lost 4, with 11 bases in between. CDR1 SEHNR and CDR2 FQNEAQ come from the germline V gene (reference sequence). This CDR3 has 13 amino acids.

The chain has TRBV2 and TRBJ2-3; TRBD2 aligns across 7 bases. Per germline, CDR1 SNHLY and CDR2 FYNNEI. The CDR3 has 17 amino acids. V gave up 8 bases and J gave up 3 bases; unmatched junction bases: 17. For the CDR3, the DNA is TGTGCCAGCGGGGGGGAGGCGGGAGTAAGCTGGACAGATACGCAGTATTTT. Translated, it gives CASGGEAGVSWTDTQYF.

The chain has TRBV15 and TRBJ1-5; the D is unclear. V was shortened by 5 bases and J by 0 bases, with 14 bases between the two germline ends. CDR1 and CDR2 (germline): LNHNV, YYDKDF (reference sequence). There are 16 residues in the CDR3. The CDR3 bases are TGTGCCACCAGCCCATGGGCACCTTATAGCAATCAGCCCCAGCATTTT. Its protein is CATSPWAPYSNQPQHF.

This chain links TRBV7-9 with TRBJ2-5; 7 positions agree with TRBD1. With 5 bases clipped from V and 5 bases from J, the junction kept 11 bases outside the gene matches. Germline lookup yields CDR1 SEHNR and CDR2 FQNEAQ (reference sequence). The CDR3 spans 15 residues. CDR3: CASSGQADPGETQYF. Here the CDR3 DNA reads TGTGCCAGCAGCGGACAGGCGGACCCCGGGGAGACCCAGTACTTC.

This chain joins TRBV14 and TRBJ2-3; 11 bases are a match to TRBD2. V was pared by 0 bases and J by 0 bases, with 5 bases of the junction left unmatched. The length of the CDR3 is 18 residues. Germline lookup yields CDR1 SGHDN and CDR2 FVKESK. The CDR3 DNA sequence: TGTGCCAGCAGCCAAGATTCGGCTAGCGGGGGGAGCACAGATACGCAGTATTTT. Its translation is CASSQDSASGGSTDTQYF.

This sequence joins TRBV7-2 and TRBJ2-2, with D unclear. Germline V gene sequence: CDR1 SGHTA, CDR2 FQGNSA. The CDR3 consists of 12 residues. Trimming removed 1 base at V and 8 bases at J, with 5 bases between. CDR3 DNA sequence: TGTGCCAGCAGCTTAGATATAGGGGAGCTGTTTTTT. It specifies CASSLDIGELFF.

This chain links TRBV7-8 with TRBJ1-1; no definite D call. The V and J ends lost 1 base and 0 bases respectively, with 12 bases between them. CDR1 is SGHVS, CDR2 FQNEAQ, per germline. The CDR3 is 16 amino acids. The CDR3 bases are TGTGCCAGCAGCTTAGGAGGTGCGGGGATGAACACTGAAGCTTTCTTT. Translating it yields CASSLGGAGMNTEAFF.

The rearrangement joins TRBV27 to TRBJ1-3, with D unclear. Trimming left V 7 bases short and J 0 bases short, with 16 bases between. The CDR3 is 16 amino acids. Germline loops: CDR1 MNHEY, CDR2 SMNVEV (reference sequence). The CDR3 protein is CASTSREAVSGNTIYF. The DNA for the CDR3 is TGTGCCAGCACCTCCCGGGAAGCAGTCTCTGGAAACACCATATATTTT.

This chain links TRBV9 with TRBJ2-3; possibly TRBD2 for D (5 bases). The germline gives CDR1 SGDLS, CDR2 YYNGEE. The CDR3 extends over 14 amino acids. Trimming took off 2 bases at V and 4 bases at J, with 11 bases between the two ends. The CDR3: CASSVSSLADTQYF. CDR3 DNA: TGTGCCAGCAGCGTGTCTAGCCTCGCAGATACGCAGTATTTT.

The chain carries TRBV11-2 and TRBJ2-7; 8 bases align to TRBD2. The CDR3 totals 15 residues. Germline V lookup: CDR1 SGHAT, CDR2 FQNNGV. V lost 5 bases to trimming and J lost 4 bases; unmatched junction nucleotides: 10. CDR3 nucleotides: TGTGCCAGCAGCCCCATCCGGGGGGGCCGGTACGAGCAGTACTTC. Protein: CASSPIRGGRYEQYF. The full variable domain, in which reference TRBV11-2 and TRBJ2-7 provide the parts outside the CDR3, is EAGVAQSPRYKIIEKRQSVAFWCNPISGHATLYWYQQILGQGPKLLIQFQNNGVVDDSQLPKDRFSAERLKGVDSTLKIQPAKLEDSAVYLCASSPIRGGRYEQYFGPGTRLTVT.

This chain links TRBV29-1 with TRBJ1-2; D is possibly TRBD1 (5 bases). CDR3 size: 13 residues. The ends were cut back, 4 bases at V and 4 bases at J, with 13 bases in the middle. The germline CDR1 and CDR2 sequences are SQVTM and ANQGSEA. CDR3 protein: CSVGGGASYGYTF. The CDR3 coding sequence is TGCAGCGTTGGGGGAGGGGCGAGCTATGGCTACACCTTC.

This chain joins TRBV6-1 and TRBJ1-5; perhaps TRBD1 as D (5 bases). Germline lookup yields CDR1 MNHNS and CDR2 SASEGT. There are 15 residues in the CDR3. The V and J ends lost 8 bases and 2 bases respectively, with 16 bases between them. This CDR3 reads CASLSRGGGNQPQHF. The CDR3 coding sequence is TGTGCCAGCCTATCCCGGGGGGGAGGCAATCAGCCCCAGCATTTT.

The J gene is TRBJ1-2, the V gene TRBV29-1; D not certain. Germline V gives CDR1 SQVTM, CDR2 ANQGSEA. CDR3 length: 13 residues. Trimming stripped 4 bases from V and 3 bases from J, with 12 bases between. CDR3 protein: CSVVLEGYYGYTF. DNA of the CDR3: TGCAGCGTTGTTCTGGAGGGATACTATGGCTACACCTTC.

V usage is TRBV6-5 and J usage is TRBJ1-2; 10 bases are shared with TRBD1. This CDR3 comprises 13 residues. V trimming: 7 bases; J trimming: 7 bases; junction bases outside the gene matches: 6. Germline V gene sequence: CDR1 MNHEY, CDR2 SVGAGI. CDR3 sequence: CASISDRGIGYTF. For the CDR3, the DNA is TGTGCCAGCATCTCGGACAGGGGGATTGGCTACACCTTC.

The chain is built from TRBV5-1 and TRBJ1-1, with 7 bases lining up with TRBD1. The length of the CDR3 is 11 residues. Germline V gene sequence: CDR1 SGHRS, CDR2 YFSETQ. J gave up 8 bases and V 3 bases, and 1 base lay outside the gene matches. The CDR3 DNA reads TGCGCCAGCAGCTGGGGACAGGAAGCTTTCTTT. It yields the protein CASSWGQEAFF.

The chain carries TRBV6-1 and TRBJ2-6; weak D call: TRBD2 (6 bases). Per germline, CDR1 MNHNS and CDR2 SASEGT. V lost 3 bases and J lost 0, with 9 bases in between. The CDR3 totals 16 residues. The CDR3 is CASSDFGGSGANVLTF. The CDR3, as DNA: TGTGCCAGCAGTGACTTCGGGGGCTCTGGGGCCAACGTCCTGACTTTC.

This chain connects TRBV10-2 to TRBJ1-5; D might be TRBD1 (5 bases). Germline CDR1 WSHSY, CDR2 SAAADI. Trimming stripped 2 bases from V and 4 bases from J, with 21 bases between. CDR3 size: 18 residues. The CDR3 region has the DNA TGCGCCAGCAGTGAGCGGATGGGACGGCGGGGACGAAATCAGCCCCAGCATTTT. Its translation: CASSERMGRRGRNQPQHF.

V usage is TRBV7-9 and J usage is TRBJ2-7; 9 bases align to TRBD1. CDR3 length: 14 amino acids. CDR1 is SEHNR, CDR2 FQNEAQ, per germline (reference sequence). J gave up 6 bases and V 2 bases, and 5 bases lay outside the gene matches. CDR3 in amino acids: CASSLMTGGFEQYF. The CDR3 coding sequence is TGTGCCAGCAGCTTAATGACAGGGGGTTTCGAGCAGTACTTC.

The J gene is TRBJ1-1, the V gene TRBV2, with D tentatively TRBD1 (6 bases). CDR3 length: 16 residues. Germline V lookup: CDR1 SNHLY, CDR2 FYNNEI. V was pared by 6 bases and J by 0 bases, with 17 bases between. CDR3 in DNA: TGTGCCAGCAGCCGAAGGACAGATCATTTGAACACTGAAGCTTTCTTT. It is translated as CASSRRTDHLNTEAFF. Full variable domain (outside the CDR3, taken from reference TRBV2 and TRBJ1-1): EPEVTQTPSHQVTQMGQEVILRCVPISNHLYFYWYRQILGQKVEFLVSFYNNEISEKSEIFDDQFSVERPDGSNFTLKIRSTKLEDSAMYFCASSRRTDHLNTEAFFGQGTRLTVV.